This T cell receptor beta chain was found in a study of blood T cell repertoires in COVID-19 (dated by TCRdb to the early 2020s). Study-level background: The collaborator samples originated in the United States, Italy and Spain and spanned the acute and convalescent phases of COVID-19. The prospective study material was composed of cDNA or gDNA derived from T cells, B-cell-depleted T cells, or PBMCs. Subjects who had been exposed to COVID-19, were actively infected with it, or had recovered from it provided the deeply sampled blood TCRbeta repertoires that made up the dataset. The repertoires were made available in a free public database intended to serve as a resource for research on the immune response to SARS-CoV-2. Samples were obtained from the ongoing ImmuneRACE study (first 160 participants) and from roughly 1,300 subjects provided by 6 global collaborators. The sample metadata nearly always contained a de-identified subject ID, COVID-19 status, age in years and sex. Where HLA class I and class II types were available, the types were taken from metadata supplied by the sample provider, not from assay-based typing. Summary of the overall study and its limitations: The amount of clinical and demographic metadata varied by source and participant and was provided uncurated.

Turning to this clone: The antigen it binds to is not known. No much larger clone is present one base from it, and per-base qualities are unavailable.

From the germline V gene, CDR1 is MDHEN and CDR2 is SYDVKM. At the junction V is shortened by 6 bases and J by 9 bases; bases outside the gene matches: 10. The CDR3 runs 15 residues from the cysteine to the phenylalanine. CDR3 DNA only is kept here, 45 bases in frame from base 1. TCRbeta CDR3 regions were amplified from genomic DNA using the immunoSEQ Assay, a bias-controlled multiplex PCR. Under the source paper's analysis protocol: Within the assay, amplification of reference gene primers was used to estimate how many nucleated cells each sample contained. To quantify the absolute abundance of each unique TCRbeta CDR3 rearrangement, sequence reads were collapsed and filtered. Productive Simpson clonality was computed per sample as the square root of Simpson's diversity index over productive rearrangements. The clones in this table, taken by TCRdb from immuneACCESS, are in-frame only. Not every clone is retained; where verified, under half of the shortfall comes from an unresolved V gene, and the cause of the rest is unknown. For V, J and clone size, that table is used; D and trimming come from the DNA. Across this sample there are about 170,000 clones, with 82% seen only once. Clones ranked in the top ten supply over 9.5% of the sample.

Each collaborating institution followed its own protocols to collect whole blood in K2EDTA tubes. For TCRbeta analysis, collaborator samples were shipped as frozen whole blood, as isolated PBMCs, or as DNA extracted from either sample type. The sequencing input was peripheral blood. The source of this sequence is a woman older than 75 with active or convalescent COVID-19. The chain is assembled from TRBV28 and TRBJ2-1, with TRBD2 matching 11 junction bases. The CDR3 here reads CASRPLAGVSSEQFF. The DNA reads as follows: TGTGCCAGCAGGCCACTAGCGGGAGTCTCGAGTGAGCAGTTCTTC. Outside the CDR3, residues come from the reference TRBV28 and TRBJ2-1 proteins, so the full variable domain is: DVKVTQSSRYLVKRTGEKVFLECVQDMDHENMFWYRQDPGLGLRLIYFSYDVKMKEKGDIPEGYSVSREKKERFSLILESASTNQTSMYLCASRPLAGVSSEQFFGPGTRLTVL.